This entry describes one T cell receptor (beta chain). Germline values: CDR1 MNHEY, CDR2 SMNVEV (reference sequence). The CDR3 consists of 12 residues. Deletions cut 4 bases from V and 3 bases from J, with 6 bases between. This specimen belongs to a study of blood T cell repertoires in COVID-19. Study-level information: Collection of acute and convalescent COVID-19 samples took place in the United States, Italy and Spain. Sample material is recorded as cDNA or gDNA derived from T cells, B-cell-depleted T cells, or PBMCs.

In the study's own analysis: Nucleated cell counts were estimated from reference gene primer amplification. Profiled with immunoSEQ multiplex PCR; TCRdb holds only in-frame clones, not every one. V and J calls and clone size are copied from that table; D and trimming were computed from the DNA. This sample carries around 220,000 clones, approximately 84% of them seen once, and the ten largest clones take under 2%. Sequencing was performed on peripheral blood. The rearrangement links TRBV27 to TRBJ1-1; D gene uncertain. This TCR derives from a man aged 35-49 years with active or convalescent COVID-19. CDR3 coding DNA: TGTGCCAGCAGTTCCGGTTACACTGAAGCTTTCTTT. As protein: CASSSGYTEAFF.